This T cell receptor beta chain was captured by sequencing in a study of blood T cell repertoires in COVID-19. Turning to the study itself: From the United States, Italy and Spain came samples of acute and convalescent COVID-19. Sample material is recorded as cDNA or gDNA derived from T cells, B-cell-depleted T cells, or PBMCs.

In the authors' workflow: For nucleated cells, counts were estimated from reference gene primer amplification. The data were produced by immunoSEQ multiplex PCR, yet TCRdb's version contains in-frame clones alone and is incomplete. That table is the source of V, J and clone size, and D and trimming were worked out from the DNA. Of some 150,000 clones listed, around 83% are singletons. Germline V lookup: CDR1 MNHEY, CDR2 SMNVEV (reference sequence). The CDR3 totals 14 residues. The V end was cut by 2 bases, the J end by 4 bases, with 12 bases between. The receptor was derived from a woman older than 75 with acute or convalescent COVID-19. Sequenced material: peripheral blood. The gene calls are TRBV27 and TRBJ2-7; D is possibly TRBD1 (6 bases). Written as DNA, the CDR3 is TGTGCCAGCAGTTTAAAATACAGGGATTACGAGCAGTACTTC. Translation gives CASSLKYRDYEQYF.